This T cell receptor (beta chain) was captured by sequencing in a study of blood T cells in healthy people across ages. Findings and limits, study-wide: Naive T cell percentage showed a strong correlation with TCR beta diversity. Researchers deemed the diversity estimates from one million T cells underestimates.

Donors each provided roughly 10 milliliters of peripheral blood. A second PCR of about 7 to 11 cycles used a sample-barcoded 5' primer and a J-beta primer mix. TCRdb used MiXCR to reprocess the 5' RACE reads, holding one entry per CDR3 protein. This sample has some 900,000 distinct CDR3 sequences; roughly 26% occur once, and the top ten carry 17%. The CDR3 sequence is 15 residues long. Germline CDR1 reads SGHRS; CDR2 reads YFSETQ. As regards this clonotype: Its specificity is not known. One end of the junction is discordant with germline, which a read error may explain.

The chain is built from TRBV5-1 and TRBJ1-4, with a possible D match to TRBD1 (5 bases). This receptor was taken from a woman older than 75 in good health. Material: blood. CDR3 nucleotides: TGCACCAGCAGCTTCGACAGTGCAACTAATGAAAAACTGTTTTTT. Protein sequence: CTSSFDSATNEKLFF.